These 23 T cell receptor beta chains were sequenced from one sample in a study of blood T cell repertoires in COVID-19. Sequencing used immunoSEQ multiplex PCR; TCRdb keeps in-frame clones, though not all of them. In the table there are roughly 150,000 clones, more than 65% of which are singletons. Sequencing input: peripheral blood. The source is an elderly woman with acute or convalescent COVID-19.

This rearrangement joins TRBV29-1 to TRBJ1-6; TRBD1 aligns across 7 bases. V lost 4 bases and J lost 5; bases outside the gene matches: 8. The CDR3 sequence is 15 residues long. Per germline, CDR1 SQVTM and CDR2 ANQGSEA. CDR3: CSVGVRDSHNSPLHF. The CDR3 bases are TGCAGCGTTGGGGTGCGGGACAGTCATAATTCACCCCTCCACTTT.

V and J are TRBV10-2 and TRBJ1-4; D call uncertain. From germline, CDR1 is WSHSY and CDR2 SAAADI. The CDR3 runs 13 residues. V lost 5 bases and J 5 bases, leaving 9 bases between the germline ends. This CDR3 is CASSPYGNEKLFF. CDR3 coding DNA: TGCGCCAGCAGTCCCTACGGGAATGAAAAACTGTTTTTT.

Only one count was recorded for this clone. This chain links TRBV19 with TRBJ1-1, with 8 bases aligning to TRBD1. CDR1 LNHDA and CDR2 SQIVND come from the germline V gene (reference sequence). V shed 2 bases, J shed 1 base, and the junction held 9 bases outside the gene matches. The CDR3 spans 17 residues. CDR3 loop: CASSIPRQGPRNTEAFF. For the CDR3, the DNA is TGTGCCAGTAGTATACCGAGACAGGGGCCCAGGAACACTGAAGCTTTCTTT.

This clone was detected once. The chain employs TRBV28 and TRBJ1-5, with D possibly matching TRBD1 (5 bases). CDR1 is MDHEN, CDR2 SYDVKM, per germline. CDR3 length: 16 residues. Trimming shortened V by 5 bases and J by 4 bases, and 18 bases separated the two germline ends. The CDR3 protein is CASSISSKGRNQPQHF. CDR3 nucleotides: TGTGCCAGCAGTATAAGTTCAAAGGGGCGGAATCAGCCCCAGCATTTT.

The gene calls are TRBV24-1 and TRBJ2-1; D unclear. This CDR3 spans 15 amino acids. V was cut by 3 bases and J by 1 base, with 9 bases left in between. CDR1 is KGHDR and CDR2 is SFDVKD in the germline V gene. The CDR3, as DNA: TGTGCCACCAGTGATGCGGCTATTTCCTACAATGAGCAGTTCTTC. Translation gives CATSDAAISYNEQFF.

V is TRBV18 and J is TRBJ2-7; 7 bases align to TRBD1. The CDR3 has 14 residues. V dropped 2 bases and J dropped 6; count of bases not matched to a gene: 7. The germline CDR1 and CDR2 sequences are KGHSH and LQKENI. CDR3 in amino acids: CASSPAQGKGEQYF. CDR3 in DNA: TGTGCCAGCTCACCAGCACAGGGGAAAGGCGAGCAGTACTTC.

V is TRBV5-6 and J is TRBJ1-4, with D possibly TRBD1 on 6 matching bases. The length of the CDR3 is 15 residues. The germline V and J ends were trimmed by 0 bases and 5 bases, with 11 bases remaining between them. Germline-derived CDR1 and CDR2 are SGHDT and YYEEEE. The CDR3 here is CASSLARGTNEKLFF. The CDR3 DNA reads TGTGCCAGCAGCTTGGCGAGGGGGACAAATGAAAAACTGTTTTTT.

The chain recombines TRBV10-2 with TRBJ2-2; 8 nucleotides line up with TRBD2. This CDR3 comprises 16 residues. From germline, CDR1 is WSHSY and CDR2 SAAADI. Trimming removed 6 bases from V and 4 bases from J; junction bases left unmatched: 10. The DNA of the CDR3 is TGCGCCAGCAGCTTCGGGACTAGTCCCCTCACCGGGGAGCTGTTTTTT. It is translated as CASSFGTSPLTGELFF.

The chain is built from TRBV7-8 and TRBJ2-1, with TRBD2 matching 12 bases. V shed 1 base, J shed 0 bases, and the junction held 4 bases outside the gene matches. The length of the CDR3 is 18 residues. Germline-derived CDR1 and CDR2 are SGHVS and FQNEAQ. The CDR3: CASSLGLAGGPSYNEQFF. Written as DNA, the CDR3 is TGTGCCAGCAGCTTAGGGCTAGCGGGGGGGCCCTCCTACAATGAGCAGTTCTTC.

V is TRBV5-4 and J is TRBJ2-7, with D possibly being TRBD1 (6 bases). Trimming left V 3 bases short and J 5 bases short, with 9 bases between. Looked up from germline, CDR1 is SGHNT and CDR2 is YYREEE (reference sequence). This CDR3 region has 12 residues. The chain's CDR3 is CASSYRQDEQYF. The CDR3 nucleotides are TGTGCCAGCAGCTACAGACAGGACGAGCAGTACTTC.

This clone was counted a single time. The chain uses TRBV11-2 and TRBJ2-2; TRBD1 matches 7 bases. This CDR3 region has 14 residues. The V gene end was trimmed by 5 bases and the J gene end by 7 bases; junction bases not matched to a gene: 7. CDR1 is SGHAT, CDR2 FQNNGV, per germline. The CDR3 DNA follows: TGTGCCAGCAGCATTAACAGGGGCCTCGGGGAGCTGTTTTTT. Protein: CASSINRGLGELFF.

This chain connects TRBV3-1 (or the pseudogene TRBV3-2) to TRBJ2-1; D may be TRBD2 (6 bases). Trimming took off 0 bases at V and 4 bases at J, with 10 bases between the two ends. The germline V gene encodes CDR1 LGHDT and CDR2 YNNKEL (reference sequence). This CDR3 region has 15 residues. CDR3 nucleotide sequence: TGTGCCAGCAGCCAAGACCCCGGGACTTACAATGAGCAGTTCTTC. It encodes CASSQDPGTYNEQFF.

The rearrangement joins TRBV4-2 to TRBJ2-2; TRBD2 aligns across 11 bases. This CDR3 is built from 16 residues. Germline V CDR1 and CDR2: LGHNA, YNFKEQ. V shed 1 base and J 7 bases; nucleotides not matched to a gene: 5. The CDR3 DNA sequence: TGTGCCAGCAGCCAAGCTGTAGCGGGGGGGGTCGGGGAGCTGTTTTTT. Its translation: CASSQAVAGGVGELFF.

The chain has TRBV18 and TRBJ1-1; tentatively, D is TRBD1 (6 bases). V dropped 6 bases and J dropped 0 bases, with 11 bases sitting between them. The CDR3 length is 14 residues. The germline V gene encodes CDR1 KGHSH and CDR2 LQKENI. Here the CDR3 reads CASSKGTLNTEAFF. The CDR3 DNA reads as TGTGCCAGCTCCAAAGGGACATTGAACACTGAAGCTTTCTTT.

This clone has just a few counts. The CDR3 DNA is TGTGCCAGCAGTGAAGCGTTCACAGTTGGATCCCCCAATCAGCCCCAGCATTTT. It translates to CASSEAFTVGSPNQPQHF. The chain joins TRBV6-1 to TRBJ1-5; D gene unclear. This CDR3 has 18 residues. Trimming stripped 0 bases from V and 3 bases from J, with 18 bases between. In germline, CDR1 is MNHNS, CDR2 SASEGT.

This clone has just a few counts. The chain has TRBV19 and TRBJ2-7; tentatively, D is TRBD2 (5 bases). Per the germline V gene, CDR1 is LNHDA and CDR2 is SQIVND (reference sequence). Trimming took 3 bases from V and 2 from J, leaving 11 bases between them. The CDR3 has 14 residues. The CDR3 loop is CASSMGVRPYEQYF. CDR3 sequence (DNA): TGTGCCAGTAGTATGGGAGTCAGACCCTACGAGCAGTACTTC.

The rearrangement links TRBV2 to TRBJ1-1; perhaps TRBD1 as D (5 bases). Germline V gene sequence: CDR1 SNHLY, CDR2 FYNNEI. Trimming cost V 2 bases and J 1 base, with 8 bases left between them. This CDR3 spans 14 amino acids. CDR3 loop: CASSERRGNTEAFF. CDR3 coding DNA: TGTGCCAGCAGTGAACGGAGGGGGAACACTGAAGCTTTCTTT.

V is TRBV7-9 and J is TRBJ1-1, with D unresolved. Germline V gene data show CDR1 as SEHNR and CDR2 as FQNEAQ (reference sequence). V lost 7 bases, J lost 1 base, and 13 bases lay in between. The CDR3 is made up of 14 amino acids. The CDR3, as DNA: TGTGCCAGCAACCCCCAGGCCTCGAACACTGAAGCTTTCTTT. It encodes CASNPQASNTEAFF.

The CDR3 here is CASSYTGLAKETQYF. CDR3 nucleotide sequence: TGTGCCAGCAGTTACACGGGACTAGCGAAAGAGACCCAGTACTTC. This sequence joins TRBV6-2 or TRBV6-3 and TRBJ2-5, with 10 bases aligning to TRBD2. Germline lookup yields CDR1 MNHEY and CDR2 SVGEGT. The length of the CDR3 is 15 residues. V was pared by 2 bases and J by 3 bases, with 3 bases of the junction left unmatched.

This clone was seen a single time. V usage is TRBV30 and J usage is TRBJ2-2; possible D gene TRBD1, 6 bases. The V gene's germline CDR1 is GTSNPN and CDR2 SVGIG (reference sequence). The CDR3 totals 15 residues. V was clipped by 8 bases and J by 4 bases, with 20 bases between them. CDR3 in amino acids: CAGSGGAVPTGELFF. DNA for the CDR3: TGTGCCGGATCTGGGGGCGCGGTCCCCACCGGGGAGCTGTTTTTT. Full variable domain (missing parts from reference TRBV30 and TRBJ2-2): SQTIHQWPATLVQPVGSPLSLECTVEGTSNPNLYWYRQAAGRGLQLLFYSVGIGQISSEVPQNLSASRPQDRQFILSSKKLLLSDSGFYLCAGSGGAVPTGELFFGEGSRLTVL.

V gene TRBV5-1 combines with J gene TRBJ2-7; TRBD1 matches at 7 bases. The germline CDR1 and CDR2 sequences are SGHRS and YFSETQ. The CDR3 runs to 14 residues. Unmatched junction bases numbered 5, after V lost 2 bases and J lost 3 bases. This chain's CDR3 is CASSFGDSDYEQYF. For the CDR3, the DNA is TGCGCCAGCAGCTTTGGGGACAGCGACTACGAGCAGTACTTC. Filled out from reference TRBV5-1 and TRBJ2-7, the complete variable domain reads KAGVTQTPRYLIKTRGQQVTLSCSPISGHRSVSWYQQTPGQGLQFLFEYFSETQRNKGNFPGRFSGRQFSNSRSEMNVSTLELGDSALYLCASSFGDSDYEQYFGPGTRLTVT.

The chain couples TRBV28 to TRBJ2-1, with 7 bases identical to TRBD2. The CDR3 totals 18 residues. V gave up 8 bases and J gave up 1 base; unmatched junction bases: 17. Germline V CDR1 and CDR2: MDHEN, SYDVKM. CDR3 amino acids: CASPPTAGAPRSYNEQFF. The DNA for the CDR3 is TGTGCCAGCCCACCGACTGCGGGAGCCCCGAGGTCCTACAATGAGCAGTTCTTC.

This rearrangement joins TRBV2 to TRBJ2-2, with 11 positions matching TRBD2. V lost 2 bases to trimming and J lost 5 bases; unmatched junction nucleotides: 7. Germline CDR1 is SNHLY and CDR2 is FYNNEI. The CDR3 has 17 residues. For the CDR3, the DNA is TGTGCCAGCAGTGAAACAACTAGCGGGAGTGATACCGGGGAGCTGTTTTTT. Translation gives CASSETTSGSDTGELFF.